This T cell receptor beta chain derives from a study of T cell responses to AZD1222 COVID-19 vaccine. Findings and caveats of the study: Donors, mostly white British, included more females; clonal diversity was possibly underestimated. Researchers report vaccine-associated CD4 TCRs spanning spike, with dominance at 160-218 and 743-854. None of the repertoires were sampled until the peak T cell response had passed.

Method: immunoSEQ multiplex PCR; TCRdb's copy keeps in-frame clones and lacks some. The sample contains approximately 79,000 clones, approximately 90% of which appear only once. Germline V gives CDR1 MDHEN, CDR2 SYDVKM. The CDR3 is made up of 15 amino acids. The V gene lost 1 base and the J gene lost 0 bases, with 7 bases spanning the gap. In regard to this clone: Its antigen is unidentified.

The sequencing here drew on peripheral blood, taken on day 0 of AZD1222 vaccination. The chain links TRBV28 to TRBJ1-5; D remains unclear. This receptor was taken from an adult in good health. In nucleotides, the CDR3 is TGTGCCAGCAGTTTATTCAGAAATAGCAATCAGCCCCAGCATTTT. Its protein is CASSLFRNSNQPQHF.